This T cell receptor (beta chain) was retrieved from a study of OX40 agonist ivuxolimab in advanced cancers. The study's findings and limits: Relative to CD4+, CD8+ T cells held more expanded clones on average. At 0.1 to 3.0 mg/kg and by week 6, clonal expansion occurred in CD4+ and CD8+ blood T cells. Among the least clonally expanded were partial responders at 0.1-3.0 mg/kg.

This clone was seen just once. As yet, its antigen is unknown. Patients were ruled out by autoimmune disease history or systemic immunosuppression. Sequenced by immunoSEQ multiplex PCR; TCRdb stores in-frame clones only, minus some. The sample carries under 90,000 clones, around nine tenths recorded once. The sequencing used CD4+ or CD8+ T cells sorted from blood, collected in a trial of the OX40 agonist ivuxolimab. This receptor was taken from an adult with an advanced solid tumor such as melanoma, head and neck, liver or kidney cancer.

The CDR3 loop reads CASTDREGYGYTF. As DNA, the CDR3 is TGTGCCAGTACTGACAGGGAAGGCTATGGCTACACCTTC. This chain joins TRBV19 and TRBJ1-2; TRBD1 matches 7 bases. CDR1 and CDR2 (germline): LNHDA, SQIVND (reference sequence). Trimming removed 7 bases from V and 4 bases from J; junction bases left unmatched: 6. This CDR3 has 13 amino acids.